The TCR beta chain under discussion was sequenced for a study of shared clonotypes between healthy human individuals (dated by TCRdb to 2018 to 2020). Context from the whole study: The cohort comprised a couple of women and a few men aged 18 to 49 years. For each donor, CD4 naive and CD4 memory were each given three plates, CD8 naive was given two plates, and CD8 memory was given one plate. The study deeply sequenced blood TCR repertoires of 5 or 6 healthy adults to estimate repertoire size and the extent of clonotype sharing between individuals. Different laboratories and diverse techniques were used to prepare libraries and sequence TCR repertoires, to increase sequencing depth and limit assay-specific biases. Between about 0.85 and 9.5 billion PBMCs per donor were obtained by leukapheresis. Study-level results and caveats: Pairwise subsampling indicated that sequencing depth was expected to affect the degree of clonotype sharing among donors. When several donors were compared, the shared fraction of clonotypes was about 5% for naive CD4, approximately 3.5% for naive CD8, more than 2% for memory CD4, and 0.3% to 0.5% for memory CD8. The small number of donors limited the genetic and exposure-history diversity represented. Sampling was limited to blood, and TCR repertoires in tissue likely differ from TCR repertoires in blood. Clonotypes shared by all four sorted-subset donors showed higher generation probabilities than non-shared clonotypes. Rarefaction of sorted-subset datasets indicated incomplete sequencing despite the large sequencing depth. Naive subsets generally had larger estimated clonotype richness than memory subsets did.

CD8 naive samples were CD45RO-negative cells positively selected for CCR7, giving a CD45RA+CCR7+ population that excluded TemRA cells. The donors were healthy, HIV-negative adults with no recently reported acute infections or vaccinations. Only Caucasian adults living in Nashville, Tennessee, USA were represented among the donors. Blood was obtained by leukapheresis, after which PBMCs were separated by Ficoll-Histopaque density gradient centrifugation and cryopreserved in liquid nitrogen vapor phase. Purity and quantity of every magnetically sorted T cell population were checked by analytical flow cytometry. Genomic DNA was isolated from each sorted fraction and quantified by UV absorbance on a Nanodrop 2000c. Using the deep immunoSEQ assay, multiplex PCR amplified TCR CDR3 regions from genomic DNA. Genomic DNA extracted from each cell subset was distributed evenly over all wells of several immunoSEQ 96-well plates, and each plate served as one replicate. For sorted subsets, about 200 ng genomic DNA, equal to about 30,000 T cell genomes, was loaded into each replicate PCR. The purified libraries were quantified using a Qubit 3.0 fluorometer, sized with a Bioanalyzer 2100, and then quantified again using the KAPA Library Quantification kit. A separate single-read 150-cycle Illumina NextSeq 550 flow cell was used to sequence each immunoSEQ 96-well plate. Concerning the study's data processing: The immunoSEQ output contained only junctional sequences without quality scores, so filtering could not match that applied to full-length reads. To assign V/J genes and CDR3, sequences were annotated against IMGT germline references using PyIR, a Python wrapper for IgBLAST v1.9. Reads with weak V/J assignments (E-value above 1e-6), missing CDR3, stop codons, out-of-frame junctions, or ambiguous translated residues were removed. V3J clonotypes were defined as sequences sharing the same inferred V gene, J gene, and CDR3 amino acid sequence. The percentage overlap between two repertoires was calculated by dividing the number of shared unique clonotypes by the size of the smaller repertoire. Three approaches were used to assess repertoire richness: RTK rarefaction, the Chao1 estimator, and Recon v2.1 estimates of unobserved clonotypes. Generation probabilities were computed with OLGA for all TCRbeta clonotypes obtained by the gDNA method from a few donors. The table comes from immuneACCESS by way of TCRdb, which keeps in-frame sequences with V and J called. Part of the clones is missing from these tables; in studies checked, under half for an unresolved V gene and the rest for unknown reasons. For V, J and clone size, that table is used; D and trimming come from the DNA. For this sample the table gives about 2 million clones, of which about 95% were detected only once. The ten biggest clones cover more than 0.95% of the sample.

Trimming costs V 5 bases and J 4 bases, and their ends lie 8 bases apart. Counted from cysteine to phenylalanine, this CDR3 has 12 amino acids. Only the CDR3 part of the read is kept: 36 bases, read in frame from the first base. Per the germline V gene, SGHAT is the CDR1 and FQNNGV is the CDR2. Worth noting for this clone: The specificity of this receptor is unknown. No clone much larger than this one lies a single base away; base qualities are absent.

The specimen sequenced was naive CD8+ T cells sorted from blood. In light of the paper, this sample's cell subset or site label describes: CD45RA+CCR7+. The V and J genes are TRBV11-2 and TRBJ1-1, with the D gene call left open. This receptor was taken from a man between 18 and 35 years old in good health. CDR3 loop: CASSPDGTEAFF. The nucleotide sequence reads TGTGCCAGCAGCCCGGACGGCACTGAAGCTTTCTTT.